The sequence of this T cell receptor (beta chain) was determined in a study of siplizumab effects on memory and regulatory T cells. Study-level results: With siplizumab, mappable alloreactive CD4+ clones averaged 68.8% Treg-derived, versus 25% to 30% in controls.

Assay: immunoSEQ multiplex PCR; the TCRdb copy retains only in-frame clones and omits some. The table lists over 90,000 clones, more than 85% of them singletons. Comments on this clone: The antigen is undetermined.

Per germline, CDR1 MNHEY and CDR2 SMNVEV (reference sequence). This CDR3 spans 17 amino acids. Trimming took 2 bases from V and 6 from J, leaving 23 bases between them. Specimen: CD4+ T cells sorted from blood. The receptor was derived from a human donor in good health. This chain links TRBV27 with TRBJ2-7; possible D gene TRBD2, 6 bases. DNA for the CDR3: TGTGCCAGCAGTTTAACCCTCCGGGACTCAAATTCGCGCGAGCAGTACTTC. Its translation: CASSLTLRDSNSREQYF.